The 24 T cell receptor beta chains below all came from one sample that was sequenced in a study of T cells in Graves' hyperthyroidism and ophthalmopathy. Researchers took RNA transcripts and amplified the TCR beta CDR3 regions from them. In the first-round RT-PCR of the TCR CDR3, the HTBI primer set was used. TCRdb re-called the multiplex PCR reads with MiXCR, one entry per CDR3 protein. This sample has fewer than 110,000 distinct CDR3 sequences, with 47% found just once. The material sequenced was blood. These receptors all come from a man between 35 and 55 years old with Graves' hyperthyroidism.

This clonotype occurred many times. V is TRBV20-1 and J is TRBJ1-6; TRBD1 aligns across 12 bases. Per the germline V gene, CDR1 is DFQATT and CDR2 is SNEGSKA (reference sequence). V lost 1 base, J lost 6 bases, and 4 bases stayed unmatched. There are 16 residues in the CDR3. CDR3 bases: TGCAGTGCTAGAGGGGGGACAGGGGGCAGTAATTCACCCCTCCACTTT. Amino acid sequence: CSARGGTGGSNSPLHF.

The CDR3 DNA reads TGTGCCAGCAGTGCAACCGGGACAGGAAACTATGGCTACACCTTC. This codes for CASSATGTGNYGYTF. The V call is TRBV28, the J call TRBJ1-2, with 8 bases that match TRBD1. V lost 5 bases to trimming and J lost 2 bases; unmatched junction nucleotides: 7. There are 15 residues in the CDR3. Germline V lookup: CDR1 MDHEN, CDR2 SYDVKM.

The chain carries TRBV10-3 and TRBJ2-7; 7 nucleotides line up with TRBD1. CDR3 length: 14 amino acids. J lost 3 bases, V lost 2 bases, and 4 bases had no gene match. Germline V gene lookup returns CDR1 ENHRY and CDR2 SYGVKD. The CDR3 here is CAISEVQGNYEQYF. CDR3 DNA: TGTGCCATCAGTGAGGTACAGGGGAACTACGAGCAGTACTTC.

This sequence joins TRBV7-2 and TRBJ2-1; 11 nucleotides match TRBD2. The V and J ends lost 11 bases and 7 bases, in that order; junction bases with no gene match: 7. This CDR3 has 13 residues. Germline-derived CDR1 and CDR2 are SGHTA and FQGNSA. The CDR3 is CADPSGRTNEQFF. The CDR3 DNA reads as TGTGCCGACCCTAGCGGGAGGACGAATGAGCAGTTCTTC. The whole variable domain, remainder taken from reference TRBV7-2 and TRBJ2-1, is GAGVSQSPSNKVTEKGKDVELRCDPISGHTALYWYRQSLGQGLEFLIYFQGNSAPDKSGLPSDRFSAERTGGSVSTLTIQRTQQEDSAVYLCADPSGRTNEQFFGPGTRLTVL.

V gene TRBV7-3 combines with J gene TRBJ2-3; unclear D gene. The V and J ends lost 2 bases and 2 bases respectively, with 11 bases between them. Germline V gene data show CDR1 as SGHTA and CDR2 as FQGTGA. There are 15 residues in the CDR3. CDR3 loop: CASSLVLPTTDTQYF. CDR3 nucleotides: TGTGCCAGCAGCTTAGTTTTACCTACCACAGATACGCAGTATTTT.

To note about this clonotype: This may come from a read error, since a much larger clone is one base off. The rearrangement links TRBV5-4 to TRBJ2-1; no definite D call. Germline CDR1 SGHNT, CDR2 YYREEE (reference sequence). This CDR3 contains 13 residues. CDR3 sequence reads: CASSPYLSDEQLF. The CDR3 region has the DNA TGTGCCAGCAGCCCCTACCTATCCGATGAGCAGCTCTTC.

This clonotype was counted ten times or more. The V gene is TRBV20-1, the J gene TRBJ2-7, with 13 nucleotides matching TRBD2. Germline values: CDR1 DFQATT, CDR2 SNEGSKA (reference sequence). The CDR3 totals 17 residues. V was pared by 6 bases and J by 1 base, with 12 bases of the junction left unmatched. The CDR3 nucleotides read TGCAGTGCCAAAGGACTAGCGGGGGTCCACGCTTCCTACGAGCAGTACTTC. Translating it yields CSAKGLAGVHASYEQYF.

This clonotype came up many times. The chain has TRBV10-3 and TRBJ2-1; perhaps TRBD2 as D (5 bases). The CDR3 runs 15 residues. CDR1 and CDR2 (germline): ENHRY, SYGVKD. V was shortened by 0 bases and J by 8 bases, with 14 bases between the two germline ends. Written as DNA, the CDR3 is TGTGCCATCAGTGAGTCTGGGCTCGGAGGTGATGAGCAGTTCTTC. Translated, it gives CAISESGLGGDEQFF.

As for this clonotype: The junction does not match germline at one end; this may be a read error. The J gene is TRBJ1-1, the V gene TRBV15, with TRBD1 as a possible D gene (6 bases). The CDR3 is 15 amino acids. Germline V gene sequence: CDR1 LNHNV, CDR2 YYDKDF (reference sequence). The CDR3 DNA sequence: TGTGTCACCACGTACATAGGGGGTTGGGACACTGAAGCTTTCTTT. Its translation: CVTTYIGGWDTEAFF.

This clonotype was seen more than once but under ten times. This may stem from a read error, because a much larger clone lies one nucleotide away. The CDR3 DNA is TGTGCCAGCAGCGTGGACGACAATCAGCCCCGGCATTTT. It specifies CASSVDDNQPRHF. The rearrangement joins TRBV6-4 to TRBJ1-5; D ambiguous. The germline CDR1 and CDR2 sequences are MRHNA and SNTAGT. CDR3 length: 13 amino acids.

The V gene is TRBV10-1, the J gene TRBJ2-7, with 12 bases matching TRBD2. Germline CDR1 reads WNHNN; CDR2 reads SYGVQD (reference sequence). This CDR3 is 17 amino acids long. With 6 bases clipped from V and 0 bases from J, the junction kept 9 bases outside the gene matches. DNA for the CDR3: TGCGCCAGCAGCACCGGGACTAGCGGGTGGAACTCCTACGAGCAGTACTTC. As protein: CASSTGTSGWNSYEQYF.

The chain is built from TRBV7-8 and TRBJ2-1, with no clear D. The germline V gene encodes CDR1 SGHVS and CDR2 FQNEAQ. V shed 3 bases and J shed 7 bases, with 13 bases lying between them. The CDR3 runs to 14 residues. In nucleotides, the CDR3 is TGTGCCAGCAGCTTGAACCTCGGCTTGAATGAGCAGTTCTTC. Translation: CASSLNLGLNEQFF.

The chain recombines TRBV6-5 with TRBJ2-1; 12 nucleotides align to TRBD2. Germline CDR1 and CDR2: MNHEY and SVGAGI. The V gene end was trimmed by 0 bases and the J gene end by 9 bases; junction bases not matched to a gene: 6. The CDR3 sequence is 16 residues long. CDR3 loop: CASSYSRASGRGEQFF. The DNA for the CDR3 is TGTGCCAGCAGTTACTCGAGGGCTAGCGGGAGGGGTGAGCAGTTCTTC.

This clonotype was counted ten times or more. CDR3 DNA sequence: TGTGCCAGCCAATCGGGGGGCAACACTGAAGCTTTCTTT. The encoded protein is CASQSGGNTEAFF. The chain carries TRBV6-5 and TRBJ1-1; D perhaps matches TRBD1 (6 bases). V was clipped by 8 bases and J by 2 bases, with 12 bases between them. The CDR3 runs 13 residues. Germline V gene lookup returns CDR1 MNHEY and CDR2 SVGAGI.

This clonotype showed up just a few times. The V and J genes are TRBV9 and TRBJ2-3, with 7 nucleotides matching TRBD2. The V gene's germline CDR1 is SGDLS and CDR2 YYNGEE. Unmatched junction bases numbered 9, after V lost 4 bases and J lost 1 base. The CDR3 runs to 16 residues. The CDR3 here is CASSWGGGAGTDTQYF. As DNA, the CDR3 is TGTGCCAGCAGCTGGGGGGGGGGAGCCGGCACAGATACGCAGTATTTT. The variable domain in full, completed from reference TRBV9 and TRBJ2-3, reads DSGVTQTPKHLITATGQRVTLRCSPRSGDLSVYWYQQSLDQGLQFLIQYYNGEERAKGNILERFSAQQFPDLHSELNLSSLELGDSALYFCASSWGGGAGTDTQYFGPGTRLTVL.

This clonotype has at least ten counts. This rearrangement joins TRBV19 to TRBJ1-2; 7 bases line up with TRBD1. V shed 6 bases, J shed 6 bases, and the junction held 13 bases outside the gene matches. There are 15 residues in the CDR3. The germline CDR1 and CDR2 sequences are LNHDA and SQIVND (reference sequence). As DNA, the CDR3 is TGTGCCAGTAGCCGATCAGGGACAGCGCCCCATGGCTACACCTTC. Translating gives CASSRSGTAPHGYTF.

This clonotype was found many times. The chain joins TRBV5-1 to TRBJ2-1, with TRBD2 matching over 10 bases. V trimming: 3 bases; J trimming: 5 bases; junction bases outside the gene matches: 8. The CDR3 length is 16 residues. The germline V gene encodes CDR1 SGHRS and CDR2 YFSETQ. CDR3: CASSWASSGGHNEQFF. The CDR3 DNA follows: TGCGCCAGCAGCTGGGCCTCTAGCGGGGGTCACAATGAGCAGTTCTTC.

This clonotype was picked up many times. The chain combines TRBV5-1 with TRBJ2-2, with 8 bases fitting TRBD1. This CDR3 spans 13 amino acids. Germline V CDR1 and CDR2: SGHRS, YFSETQ. J gave up 7 bases and V 6 bases, and 5 bases lay outside the gene matches. CDR3 coding DNA: TGCGCCAGCACCACACAGGGGGACGGGGAGCTGTTTTTT. Protein product: CASTTQGDGELFF.

This clonotype has ten or more counts. This chain links TRBV12-3 or TRBV12-4 with TRBJ2-3, with D maybe TRBD2 (6 bases). The CDR3 runs to 16 residues. The germline V and J ends were trimmed by 6 bases and 2 bases, with 18 bases remaining between them. The CDR3 DNA is TGTGCCAGCAGCCTACAGTCCGCGGGAACCACAGATACGCAGTATTTT. It translates to CASSLQSAGTTDTQYF.

J is TRBJ1-6 and V is TRBV9; D unresolved. V gave up 4 bases and J gave up 13 bases, with 6 bases separating them. The CDR3 has 10 residues. Germline V gives CDR1 SGDLS, CDR2 YYNGEE. In DNA form, the CDR3 reads TGTGCCAGCAGCCCTTCGCCCCTCCACTTT. Encoded protein: CASSPSPLHF.

In this sample, this clonotype turned up many times. CDR3 loop: CASSGRTSEQETQYF. CDR3 bases: TGTGCCAGCAGCGGCCGGACTAGCGAGCAAGAGACCCAGTACTTC. The J gene is TRBJ2-5, the V gene TRBV11-3, with TRBD2 identical over 9 bases. This CDR3 spans 15 amino acids. Looked up from germline, CDR1 is SGHNT and CDR2 is YENEEA. J gave up 2 bases and V 5 bases, and 6 bases lay outside the gene matches.

Comments on this clonotype: The CDR3 does not end in the conserved phenylalanine or tryptophan, so this is likely a read error. The V and J genes are TRBV10-1 and TRBJ2-1; 9 bases are a match to TRBD2. The germline CDR1 and CDR2 sequences are WNHNN and SYGVQD (reference sequence). There are 15 residues in the CDR3. CDR3 residues: CASSEGGSGGNGQFL. DNA of the CDR3: TGCGCCAGCAGTGAAGGTGGTAGCGGGGGAAATGGGCAGTTCCTC.

The V gene is TRBV6-5, the J gene TRBJ2-4, with 7 bases that match TRBD1. CDR3 length equals 14 residues. V lost 6 bases and J lost 8; bases outside the gene matches: 10. Germline V lookup: CDR1 MNHEY, CDR2 SVGAGI. The CDR3 nucleotides read TGTGCCAGCAGCTCCGACAGGGTGGCATACATTCAGTACTTC. This codes for CASSSDRVAYIQYF.

The rearrangement joins TRBV7-6 to TRBJ2-7; 11 bases fit TRBD1. Germline loops: CDR1 SGHVS, CDR2 FNYEAQ. Germline trimming cut 5 bases from V and 2 bases from J; bases unmatched to any gene: 8. The CDR3 spans 16 residues. The CDR3 reads CASSQPRTGGAYEQYF. CDR3 sequence (DNA): TGTGCCAGCAGCCAACCGAGGACAGGGGGCGCCTACGAGCAGTACTTC.